This T cell receptor (beta chain) was documented in a study of early T cells in non-severe SARS-CoV-2 infection. The study's findings and limits: Private and CD4 specificities were missed by VDJdb matching, skewed to anti-spike CD8.

The TCR library protocol attached unique molecular identifiers to the individual cDNA molecules. MiXCR was run by TCRdb on the 5' RACE reads, yielding one entry per CDR3 protein. The profile shows about 22,000 distinct CDR3 sequences, 4.7% of them singletons. Per the germline V gene, CDR1 is SEHNR and CDR2 is FQNEAQ (reference sequence). Trimming stripped 3 bases from V and 5 bases from J, with 4 bases between. The CDR3 runs to 11 residues. This clonotype was observed a few times. Its antigen is currently unknown. The material sequenced was whole blood. The origin of this receptor is an adult who was a healthcare worker with PCR-confirmed SARS-CoV-2 infection or an uninfected control (not recorded which). This rearrangement joins TRBV7-9 to TRBJ2-5; D uncertain. CDR3 loop: CASSFSETQYF. The CDR3 nucleotides are TGTGCCAGCAGCTTCTCGGAGACCCAGTACTTC.